This T cell receptor (beta chain) was sequenced in a study of blood T cell repertoires in COVID-19. Per the germline V gene, CDR1 is DFQATT and CDR2 is SNEGSKA (reference sequence). V lost 5 bases, J lost 1 base, and 5 bases lay in between. The CDR3 loop spans 11 amino acids. The table came from immunoSEQ multiplex PCR; TCRdb's copy has only in-frame clones and leaves some out. In the table there are just over 300,000 clones, just under 90% of which are singletons. The sequence derives from a woman under 40 with COVID-19, enrolled during active disease. V gene TRBV20-1 combines with J gene TRBJ1-1; D unclear. Material for sequencing was peripheral blood. The CDR3 loop is CSAYRNTEAFF. The CDR3 DNA reads TGCAGTGCTTATCGGAACACTGAAGCTTTCTTT.